The 12 T cell receptor beta chains given below trace back to one sample, sequenced in a study of human T cells and chemical hapten exposure. In TCRdb, the RACE reads were re-called with MiXCR into one record per CDR3 protein. The sample has approximately 100,000 distinct CDR3 sequences, around 10% seen once; the top ten hold around 3.4%. This sample's time point: patch test 1, 2 weeks after DPC sensitization. Treatment indicated: therapeutic diphenylcyclopropenone sensitization with weekly scalp DPC. The sample in question was whole blood, obtained in connection with sensitization to the hapten diphenylcyclopropenone (DPC). The origin of the receptors is a woman between 35 and 50 years old with alopecia areata. Some clones in this sample may be carry-over from other donors' samples.

This clonotype came up a few times. The chain couples TRBV6-5 to TRBJ1-5; 7 bases fit TRBD1. After removal of 6 bases from V and 2 bases from J, the junction contained 7 bases not matched to a gene. The V gene's germline CDR1 is MNHEY and CDR2 SVGAGI. This CDR3 is 15 amino acids long. CDR3 sequence (DNA): TGTGCCAGCAGGCCCTCCGGGACAGGCAATCAGCCCCAGCATTTT. This codes for CASRPSGTGNQPQHF.

In this sample, this clonotype turned up many times. The genes are TRBV30 and TRBJ1-5; D remains unclear. This CDR3 spans 14 amino acids. The V end lost 3 bases, the J end lost 4 bases, and 13 bases lay between the germline ends. Germline V gives CDR1 GTSNPN, CDR2 SVGIG (reference sequence). CDR3 coding DNA: TGTGCCTGGAGCGCAGACACCCATAATCAGCCCCAGCATTTT. This sequence encodes CAWSADTHNQPQHF.

This clonotype was seen more than once but under ten times. The gene calls are TRBV7-9 and TRBJ1-1, with D possibly matching TRBD1 (5 bases). Between the trimmed V and J ends, which lost 3 bases and 1 base, there was a span of 12 bases. Germline loops: CDR1 SEHNR, CDR2 FQNEAQ (reference sequence). The CDR3 consists of 15 residues. The CDR3 nucleotides read TGTGCCAGCAGCTTGGGGGTGGCAGCGAACACTGAAGCTTTCTTT. Its translation: CASSLGVAANTEAFF.

This chain joins TRBV11-2 and TRBJ2-7, with D possibly matching TRBD2 (5 bases). The CDR3 contains 13 residues. Per the germline V gene, CDR1 is SGHAT and CDR2 is FQNNGV. Trimming stripped 4 bases from V and 6 bases from J, with 13 bases between. The CDR3 DNA reads as TGTGCCAGCAGCTCCGAGGGCCCTAGCGAGCAGTACTTC. As protein: CASSSEGPSEQYF.

In its sample, this clonotype was seen many times. The CDR3 sequence: CAWRFGGTLADEQYF. The CDR3 DNA sequence: TGTGCCTGGAGGTTTGGGGGCACCCTCGCTGACGAGCAGTACTTC. This sequence joins TRBV30 and TRBJ2-7; D is perhaps TRBD1 (6 bases). Per the germline V gene, CDR1 is GTSNPN and CDR2 is SVGIG (reference sequence). CDR3 size: 15 residues. The germline V and J ends were trimmed by 3 bases and 5 bases, with 20 bases remaining between them.

This clonotype has more than one count but fewer than ten. V usage is TRBV12-3 or TRBV12-4 and J usage is TRBJ2-5, with TRBD2 matching 11 bases. Trimming at V came to 6 bases and at J to 4 bases, leaving 13 bases not matched to a gene. This CDR3 is 17 amino acids long. As DNA, the CDR3 is TGTGCCAGCAGATCGGGACTAGCGGAAGGGGTGGGAGAGACCCAGTACTTC. It encodes CASRSGLAEGVGETQYF.

The chain recombines TRBV6-1 with TRBJ2-5, with D possibly being TRBD1 or TRBD2 (6 bases each). V was shortened by 4 bases and J by 7 bases, with 16 bases between the two germline ends. Germline values: CDR1 MNHNS, CDR2 SASEGT. This CDR3 has 14 amino acids. Here the CDR3 reads CASSARDTGGTQYF. The CDR3 DNA sequence: TGTGCCAGCAGTGCCCGGGACACCGGGGGGACCCAGTACTTC.

This clonotype has a count of ten or more. This chain connects TRBV6-2 or TRBV6-3 to TRBJ2-1; D is unclear. Trimming removed 6 bases from V and 0 bases from J, with 12 bases in between. Germline V gene data show CDR1 as MNHEY and CDR2 as SVGEGT. CDR3 length equals 15 residues. DNA for the CDR3: TGTGCCAGCAGCCGGGTACTTCCCTCCTACAATGAGCAGTTCTTC. Its protein product is CASSRVLPSYNEQFF.

This clonotype was picked up a small number of times. This chain links TRBV28 with TRBJ1-5; D not certain. Germline CDR1 is MDHEN and CDR2 is SYDVKM. The CDR3 is 17 amino acids. With 3 bases removed from V and 1 base from J, the gap between germline ends came to 16 bases. CDR3 region: CASSFLRTLPSNQPQHF. In nucleotides, the CDR3 is TGTGCCAGCAGTTTCCTTAGGACGCTCCCAAGCAATCAGCCCCAGCATTTT.

The rearrangement uses TRBV20-1 and TRBJ2-7; D unclear. Germline CDR1 DFQATT, CDR2 SNEGSKA (reference sequence). Deletions cut 5 bases from V and 0 bases from J, with 17 bases between. This CDR3 spans 15 amino acids. CDR3 coding DNA: TGCAGTGCTCCGCGTCCGTCTCTTAGCTCCTACGAGCAGTACTTC. It yields the protein CSAPRPSLSSYEQYF.

This clonotype showed up many times. CDR3 region: CASSLVGVLNTEAFF. As DNA, the CDR3 is TGTGCCAGCAGCTTAGTCGGGGTACTGAACACTGAAGCTTTCTTT. The chain combines TRBV7-2 with TRBJ1-1; D is uncertain. V was trimmed by 1 base and J by 0 bases, leaving 9 bases between them. There are 15 residues in the CDR3. From germline, CDR1 is SGHTA and CDR2 FQGNSA.

This clonotype was detected many times. The V gene is TRBV10-3, the J gene TRBJ2-3; TRBD2 aligns across 12 bases. J lost 6 bases, V lost 5 bases, and 9 bases had no gene match. Germline loops: CDR1 ENHRY, CDR2 SYGVKD. This CDR3 has 16 residues. The CDR3 DNA sequence: TGTGCCATCAGTCACCCTAGCGGGGGGGCCGGGGATACGCAGTATTTT. It translates to CAISHPSGGAGDTQYF.